This TCR beta chain emerged from a study of T cells in Graves' hyperthyroidism and ophthalmopathy. Study results and caveats: Among thyroid clonotypes expanded above 0.001, most also appeared in blood.

The germline CDR1 and CDR2 sequences are DFQATT and SNEGSKA (reference sequence). The CDR3 totals 12 residues. The germline V and J ends were trimmed by 8 bases and 5 bases, with 16 bases remaining between them. Diagnoses rested on clinical symptoms, serum thyroxine and TRAb, thyroid ultrasound and orbital computed tomography. This clonotype was counted many times. Its cognate antigen is unknown. Amplification of TCR beta CDR3 regions used RNA as the template. A set of HTBI primers served as the primers for a first-round RT-PCR of the TCR CDR3. TCRdb recomputed calls from the multiplex PCR reads with MiXCR, one row per CDR3 protein. The sample shows roughly 500,000 distinct CDR3 sequences, approximately 25% of them seen only once.

The chain is built from TRBV20-1 and TRBJ2-7; D remains unclear. This receptor was identified in a woman aged 25-40 years with Graves' ophthalmopathy. Source material: blood. The CDR3 coding sequence is TGCAGTAAGGACGGTGGTGTGAACGAGCAGTACTTC. It encodes CSKDGGVNEQYF.